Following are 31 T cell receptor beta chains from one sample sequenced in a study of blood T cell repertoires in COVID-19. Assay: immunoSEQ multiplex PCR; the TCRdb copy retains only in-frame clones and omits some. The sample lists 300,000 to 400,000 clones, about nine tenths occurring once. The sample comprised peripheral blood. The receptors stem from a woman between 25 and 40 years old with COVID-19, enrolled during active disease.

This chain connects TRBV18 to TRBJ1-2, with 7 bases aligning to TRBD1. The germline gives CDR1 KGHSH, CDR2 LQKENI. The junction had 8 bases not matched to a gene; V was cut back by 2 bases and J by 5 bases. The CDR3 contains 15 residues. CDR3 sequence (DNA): TGTGCCAGCTCACCAAATATCCGGGACAGTTATGGCTACACCTTC. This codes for CASSPNIRDSYGYTF.

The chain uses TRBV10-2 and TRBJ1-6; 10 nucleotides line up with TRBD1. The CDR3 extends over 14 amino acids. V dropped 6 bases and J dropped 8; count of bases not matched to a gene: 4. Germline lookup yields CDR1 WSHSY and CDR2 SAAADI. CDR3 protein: CASSRDRGYSPLHF. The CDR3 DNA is TGCGCCAGCAGCCGGGACAGGGGTTATTCACCCCTCCACTTT.

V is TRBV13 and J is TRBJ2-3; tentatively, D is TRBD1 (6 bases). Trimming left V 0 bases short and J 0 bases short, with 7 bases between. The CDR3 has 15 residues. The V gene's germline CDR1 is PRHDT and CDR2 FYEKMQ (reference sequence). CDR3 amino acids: CASSLGDRSTDTQYF. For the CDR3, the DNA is TGTGCCAGCAGCTTAGGGGACAGAAGCACAGATACGCAGTATTTT. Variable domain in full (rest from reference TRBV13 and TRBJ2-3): AAGVIQSPRHLIKEKRETATLKCYPIPRHDTVYWYQQGPGQDPQFLISFYEKMQSDKGSIPDRFSAQQFSDYHSELNMSSLELGDSALYFCASSLGDRSTDTQYFGPGTRLTVL.

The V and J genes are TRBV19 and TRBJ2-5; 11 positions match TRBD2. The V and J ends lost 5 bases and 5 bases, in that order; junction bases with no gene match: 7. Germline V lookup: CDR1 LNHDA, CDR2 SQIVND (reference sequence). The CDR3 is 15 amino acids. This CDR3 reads CASSSPSGGQETQYF. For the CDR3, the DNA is TGTGCCAGTAGTTCTCCTAGCGGGGGGCAGGAGACCCAGTACTTC.

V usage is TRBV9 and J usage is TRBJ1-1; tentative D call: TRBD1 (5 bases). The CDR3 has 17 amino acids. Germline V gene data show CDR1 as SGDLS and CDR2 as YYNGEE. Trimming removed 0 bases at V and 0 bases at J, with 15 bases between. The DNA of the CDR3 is TGTGCCAGCAGCGTAGATGCAACGGGGGTTTTGAACACTGAAGCTTTCTTT. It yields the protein CASSVDATGVLNTEAFF.

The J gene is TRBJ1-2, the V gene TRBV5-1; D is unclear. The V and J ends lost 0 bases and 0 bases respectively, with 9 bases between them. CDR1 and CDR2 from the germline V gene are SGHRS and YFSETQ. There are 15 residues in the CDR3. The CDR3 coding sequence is TGCGCCAGCAGCTTGGTTCAGAATTCTAACTATGGCTACACCTTC. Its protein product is CASSLVQNSNYGYTF.

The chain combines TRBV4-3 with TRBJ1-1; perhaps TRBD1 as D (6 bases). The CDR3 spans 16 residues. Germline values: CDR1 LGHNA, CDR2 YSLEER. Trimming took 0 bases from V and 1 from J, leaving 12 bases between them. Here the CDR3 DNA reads TGCGCCAGCAGCCAAGATTGGGACACGTCGAACACTGAAGCTTTCTTT. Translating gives CASSQDWDTSNTEAFF.

CDR3 nucleotides: TGCGCCAGCAGTTCCGGGACAGGAGGTTACGAGCAGTACGTC. Translating gives CASSSGTGGYEQYV. The rearrangement joins TRBV5-1 to TRBJ2-7; 8 positions match TRBD1. Germline V gives CDR1 SGHRS, CDR2 YFSETQ. CDR3 size: 14 residues. After removal of 5 bases from V and 4 bases from J, the junction contained 8 bases not matched to a gene.

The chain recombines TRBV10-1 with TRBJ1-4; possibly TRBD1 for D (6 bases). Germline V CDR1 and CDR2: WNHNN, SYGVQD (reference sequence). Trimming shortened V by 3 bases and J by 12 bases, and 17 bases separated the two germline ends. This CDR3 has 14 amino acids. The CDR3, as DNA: TGCGCCAGCAGTGAAGGGACATGGGGGAGTCAACTGTTTTTT. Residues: CASSEGTWGSQLFF.

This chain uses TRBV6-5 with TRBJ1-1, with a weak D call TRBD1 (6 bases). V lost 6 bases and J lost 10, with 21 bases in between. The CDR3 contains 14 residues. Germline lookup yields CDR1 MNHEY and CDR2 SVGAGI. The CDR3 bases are TGTGCCAGCAGCCGCGCACAGGGCATCCTGAGAGCTTTCTTT. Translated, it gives CASSRAQGILRAFF.

CDR3 sequence reads: CASSSSTEAFF. CDR3 in DNA: TGTGCCAGCAGCTCGAGTACTGAAGCTTTCTTT. This chain links TRBV12-3 or TRBV12-4 with TRBJ1-1; D uncertain. V shed 6 bases and J shed 5 bases, with 7 bases lying between them. The CDR3 spans 11 residues.

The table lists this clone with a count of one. CDR3 protein: CASSRNDIRGSSYEQYF. CDR3 nucleotide sequence: TGCGCCAGCAGCCGAAATGATATCAGGGGAAGCTCCTACGAGCAGTACTTC. This chain connects TRBV4-1 to TRBJ2-7; perhaps TRBD1 as D (6 bases). Trimming took 4 bases from V and 0 from J, leaving 19 bases between them. The CDR3 is made up of 17 amino acids. In germline, CDR1 is MGHRA, CDR2 YSYEKL.

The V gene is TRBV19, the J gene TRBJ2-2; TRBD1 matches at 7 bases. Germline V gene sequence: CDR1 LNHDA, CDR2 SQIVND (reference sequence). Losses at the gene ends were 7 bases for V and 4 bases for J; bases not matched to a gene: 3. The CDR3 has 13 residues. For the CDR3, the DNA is TGTGCCAGTACAGGGGGTACCACCGGGGAGCTGTTTTTT. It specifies CASTGGTTGELFF.

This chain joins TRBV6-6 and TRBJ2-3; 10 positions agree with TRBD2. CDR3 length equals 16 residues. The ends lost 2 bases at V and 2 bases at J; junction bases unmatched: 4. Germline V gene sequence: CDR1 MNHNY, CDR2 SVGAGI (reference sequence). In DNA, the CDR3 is TGTGCCAGCAGTTACAAACTAGCGGGGAACACAGATACGCAGTATTTT. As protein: CASSYKLAGNTDTQYF.

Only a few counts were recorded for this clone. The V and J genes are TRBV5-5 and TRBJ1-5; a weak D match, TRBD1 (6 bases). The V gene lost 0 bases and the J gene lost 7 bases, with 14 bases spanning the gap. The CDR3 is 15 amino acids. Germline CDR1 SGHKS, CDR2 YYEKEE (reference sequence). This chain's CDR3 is CASSLDEGEGQPQHF. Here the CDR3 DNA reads TGTGCCAGCAGCTTGGACGAGGGGGAAGGGCAGCCCCAGCATTTT.

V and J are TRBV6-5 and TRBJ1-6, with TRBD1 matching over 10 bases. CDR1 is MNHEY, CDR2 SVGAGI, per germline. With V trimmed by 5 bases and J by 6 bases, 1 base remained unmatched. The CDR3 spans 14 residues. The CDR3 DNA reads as TGTGCCAGCAGTCGGGACAGGGGTAATTCACCCCTCCACTTT. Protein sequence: CASSRDRGNSPLHF.

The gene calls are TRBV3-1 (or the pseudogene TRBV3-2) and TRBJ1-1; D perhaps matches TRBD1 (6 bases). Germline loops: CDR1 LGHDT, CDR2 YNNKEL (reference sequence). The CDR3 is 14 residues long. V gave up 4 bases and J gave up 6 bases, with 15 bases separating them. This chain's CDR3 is CASSLQGGGAEAFF. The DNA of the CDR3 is TGTGCCAGCAGCCTACAGGGTGGGGGAGCTGAAGCTTTCTTT.

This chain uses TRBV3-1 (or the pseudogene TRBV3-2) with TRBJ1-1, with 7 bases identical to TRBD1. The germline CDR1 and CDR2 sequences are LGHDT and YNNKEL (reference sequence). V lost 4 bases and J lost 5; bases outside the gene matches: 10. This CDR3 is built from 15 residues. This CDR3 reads CASSPRDRKGTEAFF. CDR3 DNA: TGTGCCAGCAGCCCCCGGGACAGAAAAGGGACTGAAGCTTTCTTT.

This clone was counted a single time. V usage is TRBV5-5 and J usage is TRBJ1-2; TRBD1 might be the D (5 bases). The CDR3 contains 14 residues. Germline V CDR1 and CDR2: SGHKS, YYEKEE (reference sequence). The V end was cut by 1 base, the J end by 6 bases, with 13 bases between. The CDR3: CASSLFDSRDGYTF. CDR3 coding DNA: TGTGCCAGCAGCTTGTTCGACAGTAGAGATGGCTACACCTTC.

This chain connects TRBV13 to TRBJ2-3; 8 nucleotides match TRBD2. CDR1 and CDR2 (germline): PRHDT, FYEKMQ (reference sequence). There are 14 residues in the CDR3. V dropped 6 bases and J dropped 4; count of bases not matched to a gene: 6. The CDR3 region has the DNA TGTGCCAGCAGTTACACGGGGGGGGCAGATACGCAGTATTTT. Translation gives CASSYTGGADTQYF.

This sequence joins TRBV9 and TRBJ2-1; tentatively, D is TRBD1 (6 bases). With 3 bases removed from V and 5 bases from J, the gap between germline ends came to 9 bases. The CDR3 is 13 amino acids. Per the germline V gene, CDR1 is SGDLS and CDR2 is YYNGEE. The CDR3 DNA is TGTGCCAGCAGCGGGGGGCCCGACAATGAGCAGTTCTTC. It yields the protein CASSGGPDNEQFF.

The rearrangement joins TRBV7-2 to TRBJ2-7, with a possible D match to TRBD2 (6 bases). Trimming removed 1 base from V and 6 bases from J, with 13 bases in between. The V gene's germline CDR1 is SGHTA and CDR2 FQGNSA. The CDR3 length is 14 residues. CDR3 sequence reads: CASSLVAVGGEQYV. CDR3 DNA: TGTGCCAGCAGCTTAGTAGCGGTGGGTGGCGAGCAGTACGTC.

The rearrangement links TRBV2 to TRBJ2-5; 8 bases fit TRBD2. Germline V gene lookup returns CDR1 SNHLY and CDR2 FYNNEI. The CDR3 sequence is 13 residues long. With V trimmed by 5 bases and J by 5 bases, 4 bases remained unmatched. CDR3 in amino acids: CASSSGGRETQYF. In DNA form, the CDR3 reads TGTGCCAGCAGTAGCGGGGGACGCGAGACCCAGTACTTC.

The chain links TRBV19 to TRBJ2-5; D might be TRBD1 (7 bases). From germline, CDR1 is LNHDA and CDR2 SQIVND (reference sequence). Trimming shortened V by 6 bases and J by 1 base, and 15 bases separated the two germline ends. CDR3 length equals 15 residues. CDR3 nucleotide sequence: TGTGCCAGTAGCCGATTGCAGGGGGGCCAAGAGACCCAGTACTTC. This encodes CASSRLQGGQETQYF.

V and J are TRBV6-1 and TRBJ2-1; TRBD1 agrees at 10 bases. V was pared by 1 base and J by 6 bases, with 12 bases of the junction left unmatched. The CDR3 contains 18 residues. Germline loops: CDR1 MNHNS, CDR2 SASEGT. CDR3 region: CASSEVLLRDRGLNEQFF. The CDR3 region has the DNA TGTGCCAGCAGTGAAGTTCTCCTCCGGGACAGGGGTCTCAATGAGCAGTTCTTC.

The CDR3, as DNA: TGTGCCAGCAGTGAAGGGGGGGACGGGGACACTGAAGCTTTCTTT. Its translation is CASSEGGDGDTEAFF. This chain links TRBV6-1 with TRBJ1-1; maybe TRBD1 (5 bases). Germline lookup yields CDR1 MNHNS and CDR2 SASEGT. With 1 base removed from V and 3 bases from J, the gap between germline ends came to 12 bases. The CDR3 sequence is 15 residues long.

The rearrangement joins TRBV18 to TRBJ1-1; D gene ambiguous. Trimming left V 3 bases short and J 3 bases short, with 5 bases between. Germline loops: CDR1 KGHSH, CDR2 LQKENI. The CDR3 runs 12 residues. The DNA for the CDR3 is TGTGCCAGCTCACCCCAGGACACTGAAGCTTTCTTT. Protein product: CASSPQDTEAFF.

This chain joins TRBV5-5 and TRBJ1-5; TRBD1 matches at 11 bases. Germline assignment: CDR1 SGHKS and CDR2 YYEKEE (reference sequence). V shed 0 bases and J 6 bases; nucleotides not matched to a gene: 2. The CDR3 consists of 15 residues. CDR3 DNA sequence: TGTGCCAGCAGCTTGGGGACAGGGGGCGGTCAGCCCCAGCATTTT. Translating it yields CASSLGTGGGQPQHF.

The CDR3 loop is CSVESGQGYEQYF. The CDR3 DNA sequence: TGCAGCGTTGAATCAGGGCAAGGCTACGAGCAGTACTTC. The gene calls are TRBV29-1 and TRBJ2-7, with a weak D call TRBD1 (5 bases). The ends were cut back, 2 bases at V and 3 bases at J, with 11 bases in the middle. This CDR3 is built from 13 residues. Germline assignment: CDR1 SQVTM and CDR2 ANQGSEA.

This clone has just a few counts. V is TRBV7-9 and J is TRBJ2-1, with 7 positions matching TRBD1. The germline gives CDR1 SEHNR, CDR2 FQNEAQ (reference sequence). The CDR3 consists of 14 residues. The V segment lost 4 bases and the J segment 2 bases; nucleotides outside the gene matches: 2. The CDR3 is CASSWDRTYNEQFF. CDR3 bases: TGTGCCAGCAGCTGGGACAGAACCTACAATGAGCAGTTCTTC.

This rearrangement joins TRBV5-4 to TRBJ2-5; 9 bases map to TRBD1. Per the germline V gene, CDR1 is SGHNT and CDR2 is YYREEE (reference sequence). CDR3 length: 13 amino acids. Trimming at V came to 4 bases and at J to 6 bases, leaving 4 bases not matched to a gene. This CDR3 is CASSGTGMKTQYF. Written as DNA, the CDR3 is TGTGCCAGCAGCGGGACAGGGATGAAGACCCAGTACTTC.